The clone carrying this T cell receptor (beta chain) was counted ten times or more. The data originate from a study of blood T cell repertoires in COVID-19. Study-level background: Samples taken during acute and convalescent COVID-19 were collected in the United States, Italy and Spain.

Participants were aged about 18 to 90 years from 24 US areas. The CDR3 runs 14 residues. J lost 4 bases, V lost 9 bases, and 9 bases had no gene match. Per germline, CDR1 SNHLY and CDR2 FYNNEI. In the authors' methods: Nucleated cell number was recorded as an estimate derived from reference gene primer amplification. The method was immunoSEQ multiplex PCR; TCRdb's version includes in-frame clones alone and lacks a portion of them. D and trimming come from the DNA, and the V and J calls and clone size come from that table. The sample has about 320,000 clones; 85% are singletons. Sequencing was carried out using PBMCs or T cells enriched from blood (not recorded which). The chain carries TRBV2 and TRBJ1-2, with 9 bases fitting TRBD1. This TCR was recovered from a woman aged 25-40 years who had been exposed to COVID-19. CDR3 DNA: TGTGCCAGTCAGACAGGGGGGGGAGGCTATGGCTACACCTTC. It codes for CASQTGGGGYGYTF.